What follows is one T cell receptor beta chain and its context. No antigen is known for it. No base qualities exist here, and no much larger clone lies one base off it. The data were obtained in a study of control samples from healthy donors and cancer patients (TCRdb year 2020). The method was the immunoSEQ multiplex PCR assay. The clones in this table, taken by TCRdb from immuneACCESS, are in-frame only. Not every clone is retained; where verified, under half of the shortfall comes from an unresolved V gene, and the cause of the rest is unknown. This sample has approximately 130,000 clones in its table, and about 87% of those were observed once. The ten largest make up 2.9% of the sample. The CDR3 starts with the cysteine, ends with the phenylalanine, and has 12 residues. The sequence is cut down to CDR3 DNA, 36 bases in frame from base 1. CDR1 SQVTM and CDR2 ANQGSEA are derived from the germline V gene. V loses 3 bases at its end and J loses 7 bases; junction bases beyond the gene matches: 5.

The chain was built from TRBV29-1 and TRBJ1-1; TRBD1 agrees with 7 junctional bases. The specimen sequenced was blood. The clonotype originates from a man between 60 and 75 years old in good health. DNA sequence: TGCAGCGTTGAGTCGGACAGGTTTGAAGCTTTCTTT. The encoded protein is CSVESDRFEAFF. Joined to the reference TRBV29-1 and TRBJ1-1 proteins, this CDR3 gives the full variable domain: SAVISQKPSRDICQRGTSLTIQCQVDSQVTMMFWYRQQPGQSLTLIATANQGSEATYESGFVIDKFPISRPNLTFSTLTVSNMSPEDSSIYLCSVESDRFEAFFGQGTRLTVV.